Each of the 7 T cell receptor beta chains below was sequenced from the same sample in a study of blood T cell repertoires in COVID-19. This table comes from immunoSEQ multiplex PCR, and its TCRdb copy is limited to in-frame clones, with some not included. The table lists about 400,000 clones, about 90% of them singletons, with about 3% in the top ten. Sequencing was done on a sample of PBMCs or T cells enriched from blood (not recorded which). The receptors were sampled from a woman between 25 and 40 years old who had recovered from COVID-19.

This chain joins TRBV6-5 and TRBJ1-2; TRBD1 matches at 10 bases. Germline CDR1 MNHEY, CDR2 SVGAGI. The CDR3 consists of 15 residues. The junction had 8 bases not matched to a gene; V was cut back by 6 bases and J by 4 bases. CDR3 sequence: CASSPGTGATYGYTF. The CDR3 coding sequence is TGTGCCAGCAGCCCCGGGACAGGGGCGACCTATGGCTACACCTTC.

V gene TRBV5-1 combines with J gene TRBJ2-3; TRBD2 matches 7 bases. V shed 2 bases and J 5 bases; nucleotides not matched to a gene: 5. Germline V gene data show CDR1 as SGHRS and CDR2 as YFSETQ. This CDR3 has 14 residues. In DNA, the CDR3 is TGCGCCAGCAGCTTCGCGTTAGCGGGAGATACGCAGTATTTT. Translation gives CASSFALAGDTQYF.

The V call is TRBV10-3, the J call TRBJ1-5, with TRBD1 identical over 12 bases. Germline assignment: CDR1 ENHRY and CDR2 SYGVKD. The CDR3 is made up of 14 amino acids. The V and J ends lost 6 bases and 5 bases, in that order; junction bases with no gene match: 2. CDR3 nucleotides: TGTGCCATCAGGGGACAGGGGGCCTATCAGCCCCAGCATTTT. Amino acids: CAIRGQGAYQPQHF.

V and J are TRBV19 and TRBJ1-5; D call uncertain. The germline V gene has CDR1 LNHDA and CDR2 SQIVND (reference sequence). The CDR3 loop spans 14 amino acids. V dropped 1 base and J dropped 3 bases, with 7 bases sitting between them. DNA for the CDR3: TGTGCCAGTAGTATAGTTAATAACAATCAGCCCCAGCATTTT. Its translation: CASSIVNNNQPQHF.

The V call is TRBV21-1, the J call TRBJ1-6. TRBV21-1 is deemed a pseudogene. CDR3 length: 15 residues. The CDR3: CASSKSRTLSSPLHF. The CDR3 region has the DNA TGTGCCAGCAGCAAAAGCCGAACCTTGTCTTCACCCCTCCACTTT.

The chain has TRBV5-1 and TRBJ2-5, with TRBD1 matching over 7 bases. This CDR3 has 14 amino acids. The J segment lost 3 bases and the V segment lost 2 bases, leaving 4 bases of the junction unmatched. From germline, CDR1 is SGHRS and CDR2 YFSETQ. The CDR3 DNA sequence: TGCGCCAGCAGCTTCCCGACAGGGAAAGAGACCCAGTACTTC. Amino acids: CASSFPTGKETQYF.

The genes are TRBV5-1 and TRBJ2-1, with 12 bases that match TRBD2. Germline V gene lookup returns CDR1 SGHRS and CDR2 YFSETQ. This CDR3 region has 16 residues. After removal of 3 bases from V and 7 bases from J, the junction contained 8 bases not matched to a gene. CDR3 in DNA: TGCGCCAGCAGCTCGACCCCTAGCGGGAGGGTGAATGAGCAGTTCTTC. Translation gives CASSSTPSGRVNEQFF. The full variable domain, in which reference TRBV5-1 and TRBJ2-1 provide the parts outside the CDR3, is KAGVTQTPRYLIKTRGQQVTLSCSPISGHRSVSWYQQTPGQGLQFLFEYFSETQRNKGNFPGRFSGRQFSNSRSEMNVSTLELGDSALYLCASSSTPSGRVNEQFFGPGTRLTVL.